This T cell receptor (beta chain) was sequenced during a study of blood T cell repertoires in COVID-19 (dated by TCRdb to between 2020 and 2021). Broadly, across the study: Collaborator samples came from the United States, Italy and Spain and covered acute and convalescent phases of COVID-19. The material from the prospective study consisted of cDNA or gDNA derived from T cells, B-cell-depleted T cells, or PBMCs. Deeply sampled blood TCRbeta repertoires from subjects exposed to, actively infected with, or recovered from COVID-19 were included in the dataset. The repertoires were made available in a free public database intended to serve as a resource for research on the immune response to SARS-CoV-2. The samples were drawn from the first 160 participants of the ongoing ImmuneRACE study and from 950 to 1,500 subjects provided by 6 global collaborators. Sample metadata almost always included a de-identified subject ID, COVID-19 status, age in years and sex. Where available, HLA class I and class II types were obtained from metadata supplied by the sample provider rather than from assay-based typing. General findings and caveats noted by the study authors: How much clinical and demographic metadata was included differed by source and by participant, and the metadata was provided uncurated.

As for this clone: Its cognate antigen has yet to be identified. The record has no base qualities; no much larger clone is one base away.

According to the germline V gene (reference sequence), CDR1 reads LNHDA and CDR2 reads SQIVND. The trim is 8 bases for V and 1 base for J, with a gap of 11 bases between the germline ends. The CDR3 holds 13 amino acids from the cysteine to the phenylalanine. The DNA shown is the 39-base CDR3, in frame from base 1. TCRbeta CDR3 regions were amplified from genomic DNA by means of the immunoSEQ Assay, a bias-controlled multiplex PCR. Processing in the source paper ran as follows. Nucleated cell counts per sample were estimated from amplification of reference gene primers within the assay. To quantify the absolute abundance of each unique TCRbeta CDR3 rearrangement, sequence reads were collapsed and filtered. For each sample, productive Simpson clonality was calculated as the square root of Simpson's diversity index across productive rearrangements. Entries here come from immuneACCESS through TCRdb and include only in-frame sequences with V and J called. Some clones fail to appear in such tables; in the studies checked, an unresolved V gene covers under half of the shortfall, and the cause of the remainder is unknown. The DNA was the basis for D and trimming; V, J and clone size are from that table. The sample includes some 130,000 clones, with approximately 80% observed a single time. The top ten constitute 1.9% of the sample.

Collaborating institutions collected whole blood in K2EDTA tubes following their own protocols. For TCRbeta analysis, collaborator samples were shipped as frozen whole blood, as isolated PBMCs, or as DNA extracted from either sample type. The rearrangement joined TRBV19 to TRBJ1-2; the D gene assignment is ambiguous. The TCR sequence derives from a man aged 65 to 85 with acute or convalescent COVID-19. Source material: peripheral blood. The nucleotides are TGTGCCAGTTCAATTCACTTTAACTATGGCTACACCTTC. It encodes CASSIHFNYGYTF.